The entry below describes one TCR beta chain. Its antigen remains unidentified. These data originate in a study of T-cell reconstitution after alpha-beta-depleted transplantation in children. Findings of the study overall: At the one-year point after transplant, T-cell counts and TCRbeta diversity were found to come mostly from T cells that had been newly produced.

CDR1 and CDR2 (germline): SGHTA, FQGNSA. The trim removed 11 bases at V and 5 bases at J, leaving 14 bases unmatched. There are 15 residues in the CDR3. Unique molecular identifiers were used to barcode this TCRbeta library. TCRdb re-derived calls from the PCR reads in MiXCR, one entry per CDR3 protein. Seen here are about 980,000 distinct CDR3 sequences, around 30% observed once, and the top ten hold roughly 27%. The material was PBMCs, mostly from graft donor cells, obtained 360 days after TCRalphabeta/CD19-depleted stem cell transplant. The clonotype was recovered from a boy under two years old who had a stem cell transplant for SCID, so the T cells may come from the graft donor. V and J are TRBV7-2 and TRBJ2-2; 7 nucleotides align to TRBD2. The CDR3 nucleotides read TGTGCCGGAAAGAGCGGGGCAGGTCGGACCGGGGAGCTGTTTTTT. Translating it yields CAGKSGAGRTGELFF.